This T cell receptor (beta chain) was retrieved from a study of molecular identifiers for immune sequencing clone quantification. Bulk TCR libraries were made with methods that had been previously described and with listed TCR primers. One entry per CDR3 protein, called by TCRdb with MiXCR from the PCR reads. The sample consists of hundreds of thousands of distinct CDR3 sequences, roughly 24% of them appearing once. This clonotype was seen only a few times. Losses at the gene ends were 7 bases for V and 3 bases for J; bases not matched to a gene: 3. The V gene's germline CDR1 is ENHRY and CDR2 SYGVKD. The CDR3 covers 13 residues.

The clonotype was recovered from a human donor in good health. Some libraries in this study had Jurkat cell RNA spiked in. V usage is TRBV10-3 and J usage is TRBJ2-3; TRBD1 aligns across 8 bases. Sequencing input: naive CD8+ T cells from blood, with Jurkat cell RNA spiked in. Subset defined: FACS-sorted CD8+CD4-CCR7+CD45RA+ naive T cells. For the CDR3, the DNA is TGTGCCATCACTACAGGGGGGACAGATACGCAGTATTTT. Translating gives CAITTGGTDTQYF.